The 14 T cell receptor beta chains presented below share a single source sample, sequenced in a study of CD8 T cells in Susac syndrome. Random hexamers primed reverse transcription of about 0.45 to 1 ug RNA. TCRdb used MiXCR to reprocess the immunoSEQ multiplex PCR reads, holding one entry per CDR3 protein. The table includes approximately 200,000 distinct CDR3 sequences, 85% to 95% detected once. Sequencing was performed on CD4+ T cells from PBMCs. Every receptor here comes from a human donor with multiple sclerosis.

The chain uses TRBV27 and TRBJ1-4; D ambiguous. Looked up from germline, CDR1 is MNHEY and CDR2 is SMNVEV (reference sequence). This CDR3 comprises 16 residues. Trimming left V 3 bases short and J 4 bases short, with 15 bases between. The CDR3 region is CASSFPIGRNNEKLFF. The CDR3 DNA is TGTGCCAGCAGTTTCCCTATCGGCAGAAATAATGAAAAACTGTTTTTT.

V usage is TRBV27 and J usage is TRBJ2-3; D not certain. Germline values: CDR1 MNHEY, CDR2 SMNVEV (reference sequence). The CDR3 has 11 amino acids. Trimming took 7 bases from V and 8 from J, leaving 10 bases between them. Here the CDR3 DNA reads TGTGCCAGCACCCCTGCCGGTACGCAGTATTTT. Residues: CASTPAGTQYF.

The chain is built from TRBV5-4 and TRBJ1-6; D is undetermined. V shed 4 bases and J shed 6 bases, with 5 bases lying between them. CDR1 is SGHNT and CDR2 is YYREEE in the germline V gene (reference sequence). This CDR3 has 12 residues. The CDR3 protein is CASSQPNSPLHF. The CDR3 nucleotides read TGTGCCAGCAGCCAACCTAATTCACCCCTCCACTTT.

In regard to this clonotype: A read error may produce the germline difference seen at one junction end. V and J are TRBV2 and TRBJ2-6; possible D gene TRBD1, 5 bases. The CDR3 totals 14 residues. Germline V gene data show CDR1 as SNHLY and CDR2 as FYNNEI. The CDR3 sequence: CASGDRSGANVLTF. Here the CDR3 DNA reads TGTGCCAGCGGTGACAGATCTGGGGCCAACGTCCTGACTTTC.

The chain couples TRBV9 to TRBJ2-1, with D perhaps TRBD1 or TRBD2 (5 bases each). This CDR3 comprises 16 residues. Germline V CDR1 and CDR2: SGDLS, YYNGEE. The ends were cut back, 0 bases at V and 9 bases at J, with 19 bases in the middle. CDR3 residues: CASSVAPREGASEQFF. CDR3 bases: TGTGCCAGCAGCGTAGCCCCTCGGGAAGGGGCGAGTGAGCAGTTCTTC.

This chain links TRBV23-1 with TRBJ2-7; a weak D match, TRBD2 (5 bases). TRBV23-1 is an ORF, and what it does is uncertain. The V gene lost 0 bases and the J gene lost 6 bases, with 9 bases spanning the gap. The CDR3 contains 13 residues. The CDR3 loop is CASSQSEGSEQYV. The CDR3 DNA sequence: TGCGCCAGCAGTCAATCTGAGGGATCCGAGCAGTACGTC.

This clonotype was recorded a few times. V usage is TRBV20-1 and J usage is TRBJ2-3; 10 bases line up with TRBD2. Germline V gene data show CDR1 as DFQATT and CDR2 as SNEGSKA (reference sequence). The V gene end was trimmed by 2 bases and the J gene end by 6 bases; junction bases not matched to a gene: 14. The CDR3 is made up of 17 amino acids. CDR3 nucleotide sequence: TGCAGTGCTAGAAGAGCGGGGGGGGATCCTTACACGGATACGCAGTATTTT. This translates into CSARRAGGDPYTDTQYF.

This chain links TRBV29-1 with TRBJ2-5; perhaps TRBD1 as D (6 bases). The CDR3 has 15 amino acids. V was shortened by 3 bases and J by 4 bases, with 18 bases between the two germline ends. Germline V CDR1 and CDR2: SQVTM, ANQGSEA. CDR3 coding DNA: TGCAGCGTTGAGGCGGGTGGGGGCGAAGGAGAGACCCAGTACTTC. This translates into CSVEAGGGEGETQYF.

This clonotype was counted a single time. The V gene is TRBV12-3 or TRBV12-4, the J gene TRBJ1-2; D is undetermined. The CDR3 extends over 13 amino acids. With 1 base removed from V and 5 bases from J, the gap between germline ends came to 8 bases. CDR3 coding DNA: TGTGCCAGCAGTTTAGGAGGGAAATATGGCTACACCTTC. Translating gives CASSLGGKYGYTF.

Here the CDR3 reads CASSQAGLGVGEQYF. The DNA of the CDR3 is TGTGCCAGCAGCCAAGCTGGGTTGGGAGTAGGTGAGCAGTACTTC. This chain links TRBV3-1 with TRBJ2-7, with D possibly being TRBD2 (5 bases). The CDR3 consists of 15 residues. Germline V gives CDR1 LGHDT, CDR2 YNNKEL (reference sequence). Between the trimmed V and J ends, which lost 1 base and 7 bases, there was a span of 17 bases.

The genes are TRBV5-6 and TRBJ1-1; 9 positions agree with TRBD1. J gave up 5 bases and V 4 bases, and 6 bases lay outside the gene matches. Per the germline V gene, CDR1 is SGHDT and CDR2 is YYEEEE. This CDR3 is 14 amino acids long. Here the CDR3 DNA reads TGTGCCAGCAGCGGTGGGACAGGGTGGACTGAAGCTTTCTTT. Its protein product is CASSGGTGWTEAFF.

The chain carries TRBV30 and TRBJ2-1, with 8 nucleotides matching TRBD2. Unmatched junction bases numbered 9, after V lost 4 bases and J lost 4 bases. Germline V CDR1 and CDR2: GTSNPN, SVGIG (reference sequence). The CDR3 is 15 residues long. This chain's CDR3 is CAWIPGREPYNEQFF. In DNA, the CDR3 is TGTGCCTGGATCCCCGGGAGGGAACCTTACAATGAGCAGTTCTTC.

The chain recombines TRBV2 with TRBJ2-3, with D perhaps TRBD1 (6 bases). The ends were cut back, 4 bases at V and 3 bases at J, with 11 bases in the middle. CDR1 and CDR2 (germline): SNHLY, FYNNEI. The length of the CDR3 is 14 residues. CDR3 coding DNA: TGTGCCAGCAGTGCACAGGGTCGAACAGATACGCAGTATTTT. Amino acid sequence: CASSAQGRTDTQYF.

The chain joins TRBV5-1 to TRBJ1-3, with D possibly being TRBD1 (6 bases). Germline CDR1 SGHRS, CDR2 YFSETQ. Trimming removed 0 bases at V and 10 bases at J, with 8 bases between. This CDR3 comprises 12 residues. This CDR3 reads CASSLDGTTIYF. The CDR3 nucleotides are TGCGCCAGCAGCTTGGATGGGACAACCATATATTTT.